The clone carrying this T cell receptor beta chain has only a few counts. Its antigen remains unidentified. This CDR3 is 15 amino acids long. The trim removed 5 bases at V and 9 bases at J, leaving 11 bases unmatched. The V gene's germline CDR1 is MNHEY and CDR2 SVGEGT. The sample comes from a study of CD8 T cells in ankylosing spondylitis. Study-level points and caveats: Seemingly distinctive of ankylosing spondylitis blood was a TCR beta motif formed by eight highly homologous variants. Disease-linked clones were reportedly significantly enriched in matched ankylosing spondylitis synovial fluid. In reactive arthritis synovial fluid and blood, some motif variants had been reported before.

Preparation of TCR beta libraries was done by quantitative 5'-RACE with molecular barcodes. In TCRdb, the 5' RACE reads were re-called with MiXCR into one record per CDR3 protein. The sample lists approximately 400,000 distinct CDR3 sequences, approximately 17% occurring once. The specimen was blood, either unsorted or a sorted T cell fraction (not recorded which). V gene TRBV6-2 or TRBV6-3 combines with J gene TRBJ2-1, with TRBD1 matching over 9 bases. The TCR comes from a male donor with ankylosing spondylitis. CDR3 residues: CASSGQGPTGGEQFF. The DNA of the CDR3 is TGTGCCAGCAGTGGACAGGGGCCGACAGGGGGTGAGCAGTTCTTC.